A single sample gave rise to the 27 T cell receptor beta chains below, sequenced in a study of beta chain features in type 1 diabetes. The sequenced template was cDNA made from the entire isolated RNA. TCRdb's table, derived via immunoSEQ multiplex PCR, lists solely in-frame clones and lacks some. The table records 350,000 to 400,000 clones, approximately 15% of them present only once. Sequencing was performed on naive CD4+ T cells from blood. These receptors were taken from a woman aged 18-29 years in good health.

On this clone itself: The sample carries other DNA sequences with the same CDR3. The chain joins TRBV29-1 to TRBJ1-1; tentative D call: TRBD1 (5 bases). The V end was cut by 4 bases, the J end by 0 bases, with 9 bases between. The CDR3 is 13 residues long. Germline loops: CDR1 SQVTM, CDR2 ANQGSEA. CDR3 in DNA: TGCAGCGTTGCCGGACACTTGAACACTGAAGCTTTCTTT. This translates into CSVAGHLNTEAFF.

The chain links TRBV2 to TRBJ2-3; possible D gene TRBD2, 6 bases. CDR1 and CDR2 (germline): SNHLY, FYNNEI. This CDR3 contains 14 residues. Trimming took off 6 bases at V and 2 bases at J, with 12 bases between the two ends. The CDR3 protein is CASRRRGLTDTQYF. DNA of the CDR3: TGTGCCAGCAGAAGGCGGGGCCTCACAGATACGCAGTATTTT.

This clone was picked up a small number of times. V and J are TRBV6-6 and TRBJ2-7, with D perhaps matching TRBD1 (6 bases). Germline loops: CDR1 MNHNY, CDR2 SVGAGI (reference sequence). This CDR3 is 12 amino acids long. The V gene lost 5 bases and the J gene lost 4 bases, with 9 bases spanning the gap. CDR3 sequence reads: CASSQTGYEQYF. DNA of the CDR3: TGTGCCAGCAGTCAGACAGGTTACGAGCAGTACTTC.

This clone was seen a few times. The CDR3 DNA follows: TGCGCCAGCAGCCTCCGAGTTGGTCAGCCCCAGCATTTT. This codes for CASSLRVGQPQHF. The J gene is TRBJ1-5, the V gene TRBV4-3; D not certain. Trimming stripped 4 bases from V and 6 bases from J, with 10 bases between. The CDR3 extends over 13 amino acids. The germline V gene encodes CDR1 LGHNA and CDR2 YSLEER.

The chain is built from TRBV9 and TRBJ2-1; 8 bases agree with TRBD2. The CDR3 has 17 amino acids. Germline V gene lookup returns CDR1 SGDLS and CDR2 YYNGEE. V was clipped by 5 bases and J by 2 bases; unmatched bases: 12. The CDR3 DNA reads TGTGCCAGCAGTTCCCCAGGCGGACTAGCTGCCTACAATGAGCAGTTCTTC. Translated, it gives CASSSPGGLAAYNEQFF.

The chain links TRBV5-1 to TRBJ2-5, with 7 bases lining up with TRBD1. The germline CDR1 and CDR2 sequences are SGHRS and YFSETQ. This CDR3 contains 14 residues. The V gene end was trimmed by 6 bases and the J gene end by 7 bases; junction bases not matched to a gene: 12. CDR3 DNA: TGCGCCAGCACCTACACGACAGGGTCCGGGACCCAGTACTTC. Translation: CASTYTTGSGTQYF.

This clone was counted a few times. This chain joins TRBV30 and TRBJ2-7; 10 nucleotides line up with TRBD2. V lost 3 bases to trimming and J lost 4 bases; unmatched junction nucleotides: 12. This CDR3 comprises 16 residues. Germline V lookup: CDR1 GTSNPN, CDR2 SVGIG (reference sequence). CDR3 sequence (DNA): TGTGCCTGGAGGGGGGTTCTAGCGGGAGAGCAGTACGAGCAGTACTTC. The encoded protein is CAWRGVLAGEQYEQYF.

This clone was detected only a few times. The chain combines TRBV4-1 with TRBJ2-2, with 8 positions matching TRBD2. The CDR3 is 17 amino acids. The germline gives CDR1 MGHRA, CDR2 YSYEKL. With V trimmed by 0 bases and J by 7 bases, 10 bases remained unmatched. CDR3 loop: CASSQEGSGSRSGELFF. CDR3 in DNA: TGCGCCAGCAGCCAAGAAGGCAGCGGGAGTAGGAGCGGGGAGCTGTTTTTT.

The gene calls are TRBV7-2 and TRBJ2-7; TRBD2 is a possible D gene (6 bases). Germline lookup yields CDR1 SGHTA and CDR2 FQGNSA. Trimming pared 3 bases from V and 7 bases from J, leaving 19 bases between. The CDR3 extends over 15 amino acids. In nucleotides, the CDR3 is TGTGCCAGCAGCTTCCCCCCCTCCTGGGGAGGAGAGCAGTACTTC. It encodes CASSFPPSWGGEQYF.

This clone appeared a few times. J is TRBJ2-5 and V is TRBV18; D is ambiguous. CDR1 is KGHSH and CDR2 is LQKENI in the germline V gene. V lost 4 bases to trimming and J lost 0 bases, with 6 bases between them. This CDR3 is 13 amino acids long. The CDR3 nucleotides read TGTGCCAGCTCACTTGGCTACCAAGAGACCCAGTACTTC. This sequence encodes CASSLGYQETQYF.

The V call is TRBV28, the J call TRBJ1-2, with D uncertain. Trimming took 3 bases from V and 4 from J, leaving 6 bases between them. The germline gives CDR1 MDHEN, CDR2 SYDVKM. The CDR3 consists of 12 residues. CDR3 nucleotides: TGTGCCAGCAGTTTTAGCCTCTATGGCTACACCTTC. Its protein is CASSFSLYGYTF.

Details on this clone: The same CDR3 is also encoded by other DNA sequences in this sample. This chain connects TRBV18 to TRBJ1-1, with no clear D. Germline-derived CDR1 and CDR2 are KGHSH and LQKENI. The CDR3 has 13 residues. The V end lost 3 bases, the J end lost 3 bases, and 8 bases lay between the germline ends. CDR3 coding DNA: TGTGCCAGCTCACCGAGGCGCGACACTGAAGCTTTCTTT. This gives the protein CASSPRRDTEAFF.

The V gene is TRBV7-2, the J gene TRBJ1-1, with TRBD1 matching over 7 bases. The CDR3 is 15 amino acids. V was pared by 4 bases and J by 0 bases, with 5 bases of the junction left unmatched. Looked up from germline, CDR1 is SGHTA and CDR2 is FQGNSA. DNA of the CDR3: TGTGCCAGCAGCTCGCAGGGGGTCTTGAACACTGAAGCTTTCTTT. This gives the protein CASSSQGVLNTEAFF.

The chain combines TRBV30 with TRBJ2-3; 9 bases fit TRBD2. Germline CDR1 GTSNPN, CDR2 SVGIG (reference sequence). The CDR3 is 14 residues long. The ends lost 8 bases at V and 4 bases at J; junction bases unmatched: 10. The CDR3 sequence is CARGGLAGSDTQYF. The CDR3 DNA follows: TGTGCCCGAGGGGGGCTAGCGGGATCAGATACGCAGTATTTT.

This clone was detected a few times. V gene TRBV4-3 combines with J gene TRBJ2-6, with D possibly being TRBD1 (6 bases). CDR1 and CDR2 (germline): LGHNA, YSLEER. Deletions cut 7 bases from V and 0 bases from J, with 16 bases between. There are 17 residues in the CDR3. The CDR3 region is CASTDRTSPSGANVLTF. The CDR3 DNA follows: TGCGCCAGCACAGACAGGACTTCACCCTCTGGGGCCAACGTCCTGACTTTC.

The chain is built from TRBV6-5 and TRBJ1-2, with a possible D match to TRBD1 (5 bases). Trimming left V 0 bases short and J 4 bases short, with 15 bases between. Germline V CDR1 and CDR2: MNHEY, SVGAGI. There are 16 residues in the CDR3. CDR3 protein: CASSYSRRASGYGYTF. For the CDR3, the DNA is TGTGCCAGCAGTTACTCCCGCAGGGCATCAGGCTATGGCTACACCTTC.

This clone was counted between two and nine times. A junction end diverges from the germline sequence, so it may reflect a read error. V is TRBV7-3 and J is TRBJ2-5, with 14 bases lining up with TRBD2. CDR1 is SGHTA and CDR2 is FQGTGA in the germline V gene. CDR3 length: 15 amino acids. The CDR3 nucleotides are TGTGCCAGCAGCCTGGGACTAGCGGGAGTAGAGGCCCAGTACTTC. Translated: CASSLGLAGVEAQYF.

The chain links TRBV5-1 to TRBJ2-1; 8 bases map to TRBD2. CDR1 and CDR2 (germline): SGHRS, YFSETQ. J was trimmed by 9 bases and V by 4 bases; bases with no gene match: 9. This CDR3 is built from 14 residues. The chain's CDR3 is CASSPTSGGGEQFF. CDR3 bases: TGCGCCAGCAGCCCCACTAGCGGAGGTGGTGAGCAGTTCTTC.

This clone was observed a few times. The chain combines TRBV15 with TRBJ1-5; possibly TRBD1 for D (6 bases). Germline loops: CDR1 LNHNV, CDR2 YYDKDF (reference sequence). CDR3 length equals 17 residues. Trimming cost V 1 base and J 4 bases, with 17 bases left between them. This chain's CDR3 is CATSRGGIQGRNQPQHF. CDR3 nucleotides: TGTGCCACCAGCAGAGGGGGAATACAGGGCCGGAATCAGCCCCAGCATTTT. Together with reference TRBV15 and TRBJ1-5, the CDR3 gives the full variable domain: DAMVIQNPRYQVTQFGKPVTLSCSQTLNHNVMYWYQQKSSQAPKLLFHYYDKDFNNEADTPDNFQSRRPNTSFCFLDIRSPGLGDTAMYLCATSRGGIQGRNQPQHFGDGTRLSIL.

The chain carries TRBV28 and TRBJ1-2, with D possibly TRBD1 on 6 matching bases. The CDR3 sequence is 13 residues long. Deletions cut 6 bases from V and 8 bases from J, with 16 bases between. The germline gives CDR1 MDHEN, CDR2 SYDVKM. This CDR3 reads CASSSGTPGGYTF. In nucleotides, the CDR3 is TGTGCCAGCAGCTCAGGGACACCCGGGGGCTACACCTTC.

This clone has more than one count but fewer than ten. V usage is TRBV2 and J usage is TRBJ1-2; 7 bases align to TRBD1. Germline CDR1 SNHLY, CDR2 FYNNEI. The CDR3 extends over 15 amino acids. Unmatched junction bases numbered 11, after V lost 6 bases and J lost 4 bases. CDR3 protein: CASSKEDRSAYGYTF. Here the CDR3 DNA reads TGTGCCAGCAGCAAAGAGGACAGGTCGGCCTATGGCTACACCTTC.

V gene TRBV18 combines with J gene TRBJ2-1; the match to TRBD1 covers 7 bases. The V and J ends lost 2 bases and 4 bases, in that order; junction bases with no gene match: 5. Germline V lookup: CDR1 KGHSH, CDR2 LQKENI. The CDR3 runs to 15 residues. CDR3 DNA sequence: TGTGCCAGCTCACCAGGACAGGCAACGTACAATGAGCAGTTCTTC. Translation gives CASSPGQATYNEQFF.

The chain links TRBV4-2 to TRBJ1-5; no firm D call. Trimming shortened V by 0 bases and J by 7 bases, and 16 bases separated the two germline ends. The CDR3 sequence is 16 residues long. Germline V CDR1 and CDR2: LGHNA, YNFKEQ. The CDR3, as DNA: TGTGCCAGCAGCCAAGATTTCCCCTCTAGGCCCCAGCCCCAGCATTTT. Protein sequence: CASSQDFPSRPQPQHF.

The CDR3 reads CASSLRGYNTGELFF. Written as DNA, the CDR3 is TGTGCCAGCAGCCTCAGAGGGTATAACACCGGGGAGCTGTTTTTT. This sequence joins TRBV7-9 and TRBJ2-2, with D tentatively TRBD2 (5 bases). The germline gives CDR1 SEHNR, CDR2 FQNEAQ (reference sequence). The CDR3 totals 15 residues. Trimming removed 5 bases from V and 2 bases from J, with 12 bases in between.

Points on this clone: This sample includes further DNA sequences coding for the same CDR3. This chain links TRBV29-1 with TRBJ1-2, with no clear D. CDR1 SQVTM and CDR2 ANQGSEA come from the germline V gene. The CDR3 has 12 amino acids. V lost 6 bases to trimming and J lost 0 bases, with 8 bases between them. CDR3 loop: CSVDTANYGYTF. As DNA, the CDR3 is TGCAGCGTGGATACAGCTAACTATGGCTACACCTTC.

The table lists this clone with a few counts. The CDR3, as DNA: TGTGCCAGCAGGCGACAGGGCTACTCCTACGAGCAGTACTTC. It encodes CASRRQGYSYEQYF. J is TRBJ2-7 and V is TRBV5-6; 7 nucleotides match TRBD1. Germline V gene data show CDR1 as SGHDT and CDR2 as YYEEEE. This CDR3 has 14 residues. The ends lost 5 bases at V and 0 bases at J; junction bases unmatched: 5.

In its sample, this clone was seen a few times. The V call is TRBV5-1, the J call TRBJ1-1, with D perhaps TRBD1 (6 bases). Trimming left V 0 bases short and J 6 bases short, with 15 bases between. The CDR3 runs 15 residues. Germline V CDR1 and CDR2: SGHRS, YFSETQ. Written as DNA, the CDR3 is TGCGCCAGCAGCTTGGAATACGGGGGGCTCGCTGAAGCTTTCTTT. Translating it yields CASSLEYGGLAEAFF.